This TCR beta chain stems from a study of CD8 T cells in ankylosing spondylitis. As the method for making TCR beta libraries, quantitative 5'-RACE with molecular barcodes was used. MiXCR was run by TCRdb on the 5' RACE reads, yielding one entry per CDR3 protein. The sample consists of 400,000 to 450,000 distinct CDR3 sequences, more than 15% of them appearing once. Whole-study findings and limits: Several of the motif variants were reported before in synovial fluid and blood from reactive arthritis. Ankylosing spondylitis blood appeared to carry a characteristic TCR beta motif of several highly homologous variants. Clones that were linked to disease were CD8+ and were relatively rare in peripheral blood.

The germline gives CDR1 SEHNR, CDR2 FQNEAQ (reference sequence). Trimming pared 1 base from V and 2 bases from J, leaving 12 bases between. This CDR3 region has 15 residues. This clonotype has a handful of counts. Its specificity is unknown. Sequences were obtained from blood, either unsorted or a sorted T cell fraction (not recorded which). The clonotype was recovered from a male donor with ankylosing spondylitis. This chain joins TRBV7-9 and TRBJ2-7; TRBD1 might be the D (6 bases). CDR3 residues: CASSLGTALTYEQYF. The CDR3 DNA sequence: TGTGCCAGCAGCTTAGGGACAGCCTTGACCTACGAGCAGTACTTC.